This TCR beta chain was captured by sequencing in a study of cytomegalovirus exposure and HLA in healthy donors. For the study at large: A subsequent analysis stated that the 100 to 150 validation repertoires were run on the same platform as the roughly 710 first-cohort repertoires.

The study, taken as a whole, reports: Accounts indicate the classifier identified cytomegalovirus status with strong specificity and sensitivity. Listed as cytomegalovirus-associated were 170 or so TCR beta chains.

CDR1 and CDR2 (germline): SGHRS, YFSETQ. V lost 4 bases to trimming and J lost 1 base, with 13 bases between them. This CDR3 region has 15 residues. Produced via immunoSEQ multiplex PCR; TCRdb's table is partial and in-frame only. The sample has tens of thousands of clones, around 96% seen once. About this clone itself: Its antigen remains unknown.

Sequencing was carried out using PBMCs. This receptor was obtained from a man in his late teens or twenties in good health and CMV-seropositive. The chain joins TRBV5-1 to TRBJ2-3; a possible D gene is TRBD2 (6 bases). CDR3 DNA: TGCGCCAGCAGCGCGGCGCGGGGAGGCACAGATACGCAGTATTTT. It encodes CASSAARGGTDTQYF. Supplemented by reference TRBV5-1 and TRBJ2-3, the full variable domain reads KAGVTQTPRYLIKTRGQQVTLSCSPISGHRSVSWYQQTPGQGLQFLFEYFSETQRNKGNFPGRFSGRQFSNSRSEMNVSTLELGDSALYLCASSAARGGTDTQYFGPGTRLTVL.